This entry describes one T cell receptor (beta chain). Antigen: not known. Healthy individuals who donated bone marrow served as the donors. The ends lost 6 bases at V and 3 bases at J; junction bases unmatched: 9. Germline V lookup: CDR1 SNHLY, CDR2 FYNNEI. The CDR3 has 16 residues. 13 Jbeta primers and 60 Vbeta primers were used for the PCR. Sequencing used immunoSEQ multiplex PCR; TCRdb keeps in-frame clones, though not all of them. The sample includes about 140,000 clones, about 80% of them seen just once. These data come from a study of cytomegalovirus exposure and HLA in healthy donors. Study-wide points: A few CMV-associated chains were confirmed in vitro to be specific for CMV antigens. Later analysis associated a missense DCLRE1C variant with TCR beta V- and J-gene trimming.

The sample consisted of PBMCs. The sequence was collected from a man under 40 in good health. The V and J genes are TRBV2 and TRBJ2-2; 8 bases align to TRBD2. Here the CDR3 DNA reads TGTGCCAGCAGGGAGAGAGCGGGAGTATACACCGGGGAGCTGTTTTTT. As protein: CASRERAGVYTGELFF.